In its sample, the clone carrying this T cell receptor beta chain was seen a few times. Its antigen is not identified. 13 Jbeta primers and 60 Vbeta primers were used for the PCR. Clones were sequenced by immunoSEQ multiplex PCR, and TCRdb holds only the in-frame ones, with some missing. The sample contains 180,000 or so clones, over 75% of which appear only once. This sample was included in a study of cytomegalovirus exposure and HLA in healthy donors. Regarding the study as a whole: It was reported that TCR beta sequences correctly inferred the HLA-A and HLA-B alleles for most subjects. More clonal expansion characterized HLA-associated TCR beta chains than equally common others in a later analysis.

The CDR3 totals 12 residues. Germline CDR1 SGHTA, CDR2 FQGNSA. V lost 2 bases and J lost 5, with 5 bases in between. The receptor's source is a woman in her 30s in good health and CMV-seronegative. The V gene is TRBV7-2, the J gene TRBJ2-3; unclear D gene. The specimen was PBMCs. DNA of the CDR3: TGTGCCAGCAGCTTACGTAGAGATACGCAGTATTTT. Protein: CASSLRRDTQYF.